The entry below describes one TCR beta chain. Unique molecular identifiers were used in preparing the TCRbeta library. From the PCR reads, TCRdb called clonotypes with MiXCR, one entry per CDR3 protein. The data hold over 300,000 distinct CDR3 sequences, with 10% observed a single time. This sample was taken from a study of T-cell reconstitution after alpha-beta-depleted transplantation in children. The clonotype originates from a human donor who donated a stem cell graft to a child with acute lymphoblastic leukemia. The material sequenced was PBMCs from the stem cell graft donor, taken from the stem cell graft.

This CDR3 is CASSSSGTASEAQYF. Written as DNA, the CDR3 is TGCGCCAGCAGCTCTTCCGGGACGGCATCGGAGGCCCAGTACTTC. This sequence joins TRBV5-1 and TRBJ2-5, with D perhaps being TRBD1 or TRBD2 (5 bases each). Germline values: CDR1 SGHRS, CDR2 YFSETQ. V lost 3 bases, J lost 9 bases, and 21 bases lay in between. The CDR3 runs 15 residues.